The clone carrying this T cell receptor beta chain came up a few times. The antigen remains unidentified. The CDR3 consists of 15 residues. Germline assignment: CDR1 MNHEY and CDR2 SMNVEV (reference sequence). V lost 5 bases to trimming and J lost 2 bases, with 12 bases between them. An approximately nine-day culture period preceded the isolation of CD4+ T cells. Each vaccine recipient was nucleocapsid antibody negative and had no prior SARS-CoV-2 infection. A half-volume exchange with IL-2 medium occurred on days 3 and 7. This specimen belongs to a study of vaccination effects on CD4 cells after COVID-19. The study's findings and limits: After vaccination of healthy people, only 1 of 255 vaccine-induced clones cross-reacted with common cold coronaviruses.

Only in-frame clones appear in the TCRdb table, and some are missing; sequencing was by immunoSEQ multiplex PCR. The sample holds 50,000 to 60,000 clones, about 80% seen once. The V call is TRBV27, the J call TRBJ1-4, with TRBD1 as a possible D gene (5 bases). The sequence was obtained from a human donor who received a COVID-19 vaccine. Source: CD4+ T cells from PBMCs cultured without peptide, taken before COVID-19 vaccination. The CDR3 here is CASSAQGLTNEKLFF. CDR3 coding DNA: TGTGCCAGCAGTGCGCAGGGTTTGACTAATGAAAAACTGTTTTTT. The full variable domain, in which reference TRBV27 and TRBJ1-4 provide the parts outside the CDR3, is EAQVTQNPRYLITVTGKKLTVTCSQNMNHEYMSWYRQDPGLGLRQIYYSMNVEVTDKGDVPEGYKVSRKEKRNFPLILESPSPNQTSLYFCASSAQGLTNEKLFFGSGTQLSVL.